This T cell receptor (beta chain) is drawn from a study of PD-1 blockade in classical Hodgkin lymphoma. Sequenced by immunoSEQ multiplex PCR; TCRdb stores in-frame clones only, minus some. The sample records about 20,000 clones, around three quarters being singletons. The CDR3 is 20 residues long. The J segment lost 11 bases and the V segment lost 8 bases, leaving 33 bases of the junction unmatched. Germline V gives CDR1 LNHDA, CDR2 SQIVND (reference sequence). This sample's time point: cycle 4 day 1 (C4D1), after 6 weeks of nivolumab. With no exception, relapse followed autologous stem cell transplantation in all patients, and brentuximab vedotin exposure varied. As regards this clone: Antigen: not known.

Whole-study findings and limits: Complete responders showed a baseline diversity that resembled the diversity of newly diagnosed patients.

This chain joins TRBV19 and TRBJ2-1, with TRBD1 matching over 7 bases. Specimen: peripheral blood mononuclear cells (PBMCs), collected before the fourth cycle of nivolumab. This TCR was recovered from a human donor with classical Hodgkin lymphoma. The CDR3 coding sequence is TGTGCCAGTGAAAGAATTGGGACAGTCTGTGGACATGTGCTCTACCCCAAGCAGTTCTTC. This sequence encodes CASERIGTVCGHVLYPKQFF.